This T cell receptor beta chain comes out of a study of shared clonotypes between healthy human individuals. CD8 cells regarded as naive lacked CD45RO, were positively chosen for CCR7, and omitted terminally differentiated effector memory CD45RA+ cells. The germline V and J ends were trimmed by 1 base and 4 bases, with 12 bases remaining between them. The CDR3 consists of 14 residues. Germline CDR1 SGHDT, CDR2 YYEEEE. Genomic DNA belonging to each subset was distributed in equal measure over several immunoSEQ plates. Data came from immunoSEQ multiplex PCR; TCRdb stores just in-frame clones and leaves some out. The table includes about 2.2 million clones, about 93% detected once.

This receptor was taken from a man younger than 35 in good health. Some clones in this sample may be carry-over from other donors' samples. This rearrangement joins TRBV5-6 to TRBJ2-7, with D possibly TRBD2 on 5 matching bases. Sequencing input: naive CD8+ T cells from PBMCs. This CDR3 is CASSLHGNLYEQYF. In DNA, the CDR3 is TGTGCCAGCAGCTTGCACGGGAATCTTTACGAGCAGTACTTC.